Shown below are 21 T cell receptor beta chains from a single sample sequenced in a study of cytomegalovirus exposure and HLA in healthy donors. Amplification used 60 Vbeta primers and 13 Jbeta primers. Assay used: immunoSEQ multiplex PCR; TCRdb lists only in-frame clones, some missing. The top ten clones hold 2.1% of a sample with 150,000 or so clones, roughly 70% of them seen once. Sequenced material: PBMCs. These receptors were obtained from a man aged 25-45 years in good health and CMV-seronegative.

The rearrangement joins TRBV19 to TRBJ2-7, with 7 bases identical to TRBD1. Losses at the gene ends were 5 bases for V and 5 bases for J; bases not matched to a gene: 12. This CDR3 is built from 15 residues. Germline V CDR1 and CDR2: LNHDA, SQIVND (reference sequence). The CDR3 loop is CASSLYLGQSNEQYF. CDR3 nucleotide sequence: TGTGCCAGTAGTCTTTACTTGGGACAGTCCAACGAGCAGTACTTC.

A few counts support this clone. The chain has TRBV4-3 and TRBJ1-4; D perhaps matches TRBD1 (6 bases). V shed 4 bases and J shed 4 bases, with 10 bases lying between them. Per the germline V gene, CDR1 is LGHNA and CDR2 is YSLEER. This CDR3 contains 14 residues. The CDR3 here is CASSRDTLNEKLFF. The CDR3 DNA follows: TGCGCCAGCAGCCGGGACACCCTTAATGAAAAACTGTTTTTT.

V gene TRBV29-1 combines with J gene TRBJ2-3; 11 nucleotides match TRBD2. CDR3 length: 14 amino acids. Germline trimming cut 4 bases from V and 3 bases from J; bases unmatched to any gene: 3. Germline V gene lookup returns CDR1 SQVTM and CDR2 ANQGSEA. The DNA of the CDR3 is TGCAGCGTTGTGGGACTAGCGGTTACAGATACGCAGTATTTT. Protein: CSVVGLAVTDTQYF.

The chain links TRBV7-8 to TRBJ2-5; 7 bases are shared with TRBD2. CDR1 and CDR2 (germline): SGHVS, FQNEAQ. With V trimmed by 5 bases and J by 3 bases, 9 bases remained unmatched. CDR3 length: 15 residues. The CDR3 spells CASSPHGGWEETQYF. CDR3 sequence (DNA): TGTGCCAGCAGCCCACACGGGGGGTGGGAAGAGACCCAGTACTTC.

The genes are TRBV7-2 and TRBJ1-1; no clear D. Germline-derived CDR1 and CDR2 are SGHTA and FQGNSA. The CDR3 is 15 residues long. The V gene lost 5 bases and the J gene lost 4 bases, with 17 bases spanning the gap. The CDR3, as DNA: TGTGCCAGCAGCCACCGACATGGTGTGACCACTGAAGCTTTCTTT. It encodes CASSHRHGVTTEAFF.

This sequence joins TRBV19 and TRBJ1-1; no definite D call. Germline CDR1 and CDR2: LNHDA and SQIVND (reference sequence). CDR3 length: 13 amino acids. Trimming shortened V by 7 bases and J by 2 bases, and 11 bases separated the two germline ends. Here the CDR3 DNA reads TGTGCCAGTATGTCAGGCCCCAACACTGAAGCTTTCTTT. Translated: CASMSGPNTEAFF.

The chain uses TRBV7-2 and TRBJ1-2, with TRBD1 identical over 10 bases. The CDR3 is 17 residues long. CDR1 and CDR2 (germline): SGHTA, FQGNSA. Trimming took 5 bases from V and 0 from J; bases not matched to a gene: 9. The DNA for the CDR3 is TGTGCCAGCAGCCCAAGGACAGGGGGGAACACTAACTATGGCTACACCTTC. Translated, it gives CASSPRTGGNTNYGYTF.

The rearrangement uses TRBV2 and TRBJ1-1; 9 bases are shared with TRBD1. J gave up 2 bases and V 4 bases, and 5 bases lay outside the gene matches. Germline CDR1 SNHLY, CDR2 FYNNEI. There are 15 residues in the CDR3. This CDR3 is CASSAGTGINTEAFF. In nucleotides, the CDR3 is TGTGCCAGCAGTGCCGGGACAGGGATAAACACTGAAGCTTTCTTT. Looking up the rest from reference TRBV2 and TRBJ1-1 gives the full variable domain: EPEVTQTPSHQVTQMGQEVILRCVPISNHLYFYWYRQILGQKVEFLVSFYNNEISEKSEIFDDQFSVERPDGSNFTLKIRSTKLEDSAMYFCASSAGTGINTEAFFGQGTRLTVV.

This clone showed up just a few times. The V gene is TRBV5-4, the J gene TRBJ2-3, with D perhaps matching TRBD1 (6 bases). This CDR3 is built from 18 residues. The germline CDR1 and CDR2 sequences are SGHNT and YYREEE (reference sequence). V lost 0 bases to trimming and J lost 3 bases, with 20 bases between them. The CDR3 spells CASSLVSARGIPTDTQYF. For the CDR3, the DNA is TGTGCCAGCAGCTTGGTATCCGCCAGGGGCATTCCGACAGATACGCAGTATTTT.

J is TRBJ2-5 and V is TRBV5-4, with D perhaps matching TRBD2 (5 bases). Looked up from germline, CDR1 is SGHNT and CDR2 is YYREEE (reference sequence). V lost 4 bases and J lost 3, with 13 bases in between. The CDR3 totals 14 residues. This CDR3 is CASSPGVGKETQYF. The CDR3 DNA is TGTGCCAGCAGCCCTGGGGTCGGGAAAGAGACCCAGTACTTC.

The chain is built from TRBV7-6 and TRBJ2-2; D gene uncertain. The CDR3 extends over 12 amino acids. Trimming stripped 5 bases from V and 3 bases from J, with 4 bases between. The germline CDR1 and CDR2 sequences are SGHVS and FNYEAQ. The CDR3 region has the DNA TGTGCCAGCAGCACAGACACCGGGGAGCTGTTTTTT. Protein sequence: CASSTDTGELFF.

The chain combines TRBV1 with TRBJ1-6; the tabulated D call, TRBD1, remains unverified against the DNA. TRBV1 is annotated as a pseudogene. The CDR3 sequence is 14 residues long. The DNA of the CDR3 is TGCACCAGCAGCCAAACAGGACATAATTCACCCCTCAACTTT. It encodes CTSSQTGHNSPLNF.

The V and J genes are TRBV7-8 and TRBJ2-2; TRBD2 might be the D (5 bases). V gave up 2 bases and J gave up 4 bases, with 11 bases separating them. Germline V lookup: CDR1 SGHVS, CDR2 FQNEAQ. CDR3 size: 15 residues. CDR3: CASSLIRGATGELFF. As DNA, the CDR3 is TGTGCCAGCAGCTTAATTCGGGGTGCCACCGGGGAGCTGTTTTTT.

The DNA of the CDR3 is TGTGCCAATGGACAGGGGAACAATGAGCAGTTCTTC. Translating gives CANGQGNNEQFF. This chain connects TRBV6-6 to TRBJ2-1; 9 bases map to TRBD1. This CDR3 has 12 residues. In germline, CDR1 is MNHNY, CDR2 SVGAGI (reference sequence). Losses at the gene ends were 10 bases for V and 5 bases for J; bases not matched to a gene: 3.

V is TRBV9 and J is TRBJ2-7; 9 nucleotides align to TRBD1. After removal of 4 bases from V and 2 bases from J, the junction contained 4 bases not matched to a gene. CDR3 length equals 14 residues. From germline, CDR1 is SGDLS and CDR2 YYNGEE. CDR3 protein: CASSTGQGAYEQYF. The CDR3 DNA follows: TGTGCCAGCAGCACGGGACAGGGCGCCTACGAGCAGTACTTC.

The rearrangement uses TRBV4-2 and TRBJ2-2, with D hard to call. This CDR3 contains 15 residues. Trimming left V 8 bases short and J 4 bases short, with 17 bases between. Germline V lookup: CDR1 LGHNA, CDR2 YNFKEQ. The CDR3 DNA sequence: TGTGCCAGCCTCCGCAGTTTGGTGGCCACCGGGGAGCTGTTTTTT. This translates into CASLRSLVATGELFF.

This chain joins TRBV5-1 and TRBJ1-2; the D gene is possibly TRBD1 (5 bases). V lost 0 bases and J lost 3, with 15 bases in between. This CDR3 spans 16 amino acids. In germline, CDR1 is SGHRS, CDR2 YFSETQ. The CDR3 DNA follows: TGCGCCAGCAGCTTGGGGGGTTCTACGGGGGACTATGGCTACACCTTC. Translating gives CASSLGGSTGDYGYTF.

V is TRBV9 and J is TRBJ2-5; 7 bases match TRBD2. Trimming at V came to 0 bases and at J to 2 bases, leaving 4 bases not matched to a gene. Germline V CDR1 and CDR2: SGDLS, YYNGEE. This CDR3 contains 15 residues. CDR3 DNA: TGTGCCAGCAGCGTAGGTTGGGGGGGGCAAGAGACCCAGTACTTC. Amino acid sequence: CASSVGWGGQETQYF. Combining the CDR3 with reference TRBV9 and TRBJ2-5 gives the whole variable domain DSGVTQTPKHLITATGQRVTLRCSPRSGDLSVYWYQQSLDQGLQFLIQYYNGEERAKGNILERFSAQQFPDLHSELNLSSLELGDSALYFCASSVGWGGQETQYFGPGTRLLVL.

This chain uses TRBV10-3 with TRBJ2-1; 8 positions agree with TRBD2. From germline, CDR1 is ENHRY and CDR2 SYGVKD. The CDR3 is made up of 16 amino acids. V lost 0 bases to trimming and J lost 6 bases; unmatched junction nucleotides: 7. CDR3 loop: CAISESRGAGGNEQFF. The CDR3 nucleotides read TGTGCCATCAGTGAGTCGAGAGGGGCGGGAGGCAATGAGCAGTTCTTC.

V usage is TRBV5-4 and J usage is TRBJ2-3; D may be TRBD2 (7 bases). The ends were cut back, 5 bases at V and 4 bases at J, with 17 bases in the middle. The length of the CDR3 is 15 residues. Germline V gene data show CDR1 as SGHNT and CDR2 as YYREEE (reference sequence). CDR3 residues: CASRASGGASDTQYF. As DNA, the CDR3 is TGTGCCAGCAGAGCCTCGGGGGGCGCATCAGATACGCAGTATTTT.

This clone showed up many times. The V and J genes are TRBV6-4 and TRBJ2-7, with TRBD2 matching 9 bases. The CDR3 is 15 residues long. Losses at the gene ends were 7 bases for V and 0 bases for J; bases not matched to a gene: 7. The germline gives CDR1 MRHNA, CDR2 SNTAGT. In nucleotides, the CDR3 is TGTGCCAGCACGGAGGCGGGGGGGGACTCCTACGAGCAGTACTTC. Amino acid sequence: CASTEAGGDSYEQYF.